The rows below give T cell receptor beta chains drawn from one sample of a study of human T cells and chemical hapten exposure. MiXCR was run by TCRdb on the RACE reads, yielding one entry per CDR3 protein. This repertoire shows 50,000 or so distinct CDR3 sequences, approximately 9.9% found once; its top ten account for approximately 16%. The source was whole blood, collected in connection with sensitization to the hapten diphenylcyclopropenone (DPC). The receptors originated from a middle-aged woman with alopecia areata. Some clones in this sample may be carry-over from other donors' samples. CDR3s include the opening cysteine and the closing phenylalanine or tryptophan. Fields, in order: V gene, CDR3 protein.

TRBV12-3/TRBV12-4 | CASTTRAGSTDTQYF
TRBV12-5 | CASGQDSFNSPLHF
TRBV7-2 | CASSLVGGAYSYNEQFF
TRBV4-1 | CASSQDQGVGTDTQYF
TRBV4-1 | CASSQVGTGQPQHF
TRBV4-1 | CASSQDLDVYGTQYF
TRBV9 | CASSVAGDGYNEQFF
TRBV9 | CASGLDTQYF
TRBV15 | CATSASPDTQYF
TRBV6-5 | CASSLGGRLNTEAFF
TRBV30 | CAWDRSYERYF
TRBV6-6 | CASSFPQGADEQYF
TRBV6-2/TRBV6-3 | CASSAGTEHNEQFF
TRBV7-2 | CASRRPGLVRNEQFF
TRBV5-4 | CASSAVVGINTGELFF
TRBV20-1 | CSARDSSGTSGPDTQYF
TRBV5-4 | CASSTSRNTEAFF
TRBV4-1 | CASSPGTEYEQYF
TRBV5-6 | CASSLTGIGFTDTQYF
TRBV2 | CASRGQGKDYGYTF
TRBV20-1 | CSALLAGGSDTQYF
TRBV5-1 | CASSPGPGRGNYGYTF
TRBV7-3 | CASMATGTDTQYF
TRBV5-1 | CASSRGAQETQYF
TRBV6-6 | CASTGPYSNQPQHF
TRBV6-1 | CASSITAYYEQYF
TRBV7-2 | CASSLALRGIRSYNSPLHF
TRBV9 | CASSVGLTNYNEQFF
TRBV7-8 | CASSLGDSIAKNIQYF
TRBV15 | CATSRDSINYGYTF
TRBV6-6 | CASQRGGPGGELFF
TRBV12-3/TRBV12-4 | CASSSDRDYGYTF
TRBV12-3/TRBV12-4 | CASSFRQVWETQYF
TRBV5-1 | CASSLDRARDEQYF
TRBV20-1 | CSFNRGPDTQYF
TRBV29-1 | CSVSARRQGEETQYF
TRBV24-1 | CATTSGAGELFF
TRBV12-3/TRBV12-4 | CASRFRIPGLAGTGELFF
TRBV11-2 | CASSLNPSETQYF
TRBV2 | CASSGLADSNQPQHF
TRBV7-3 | CASRKTGANTGELFF